These 10 T cell receptor beta chains share one sample of origin, sequenced in a study of beta chain features in type 1 diabetes. Expressed TCRB transcripts were sequenced because the entire RNA isolate underwent reverse transcription. Some clones are missing from TCRdb's copy, which holds only in-frame ones; the method was immunoSEQ multiplex PCR. The sample includes some 270,000 clones, around 14% of them seen just once. The source material was naive CD4+ T cells from blood. All receptors derive from a woman in her thirties or forties in good health.

V usage is TRBV2 and J usage is TRBJ2-1, with TRBD2 matching 7 bases. The CDR3 sequence is 14 residues long. The V and J ends lost 8 bases and 0 bases, in that order; junction bases with no gene match: 4. Per germline, CDR1 SNHLY and CDR2 FYNNEI. DNA for the CDR3: TGTGCCAGCGGGGGGGGGAGCTCCTACAATGAGCAGTTCTTC. As protein: CASGGGSSYNEQFF.

This clone has more than one count but fewer than ten. The CDR3 spells CASSGEGVNQPQHF. In nucleotides, the CDR3 is TGTGCCAGCAGCGGAGAGGGAGTTAATCAGCCCCAGCATTTT. The genes are TRBV9 and TRBJ1-5, with D uncertain. V was shortened by 3 bases and J by 4 bases, with 11 bases between the two germline ends. The germline V gene encodes CDR1 SGDLS and CDR2 YYNGEE. The length of the CDR3 is 14 residues.

This clone was observed a handful of times. The chain employs TRBV12-5 and TRBJ2-6; 7 bases agree with TRBD2. Germline-derived CDR1 and CDR2 are LGHNT and FRNRAP. V lost 0 bases, J lost 0 bases, and 8 bases stayed unmatched. The CDR3 length is 19 residues. The CDR3 sequence: CASGLVAASGPSGANVLTF. CDR3 DNA: TGTGCTAGTGGTTTGGTAGCGGCTAGCGGCCCCTCTGGGGCCAACGTCCTGACTTTC. The full variable domain, its missing parts supplied by reference TRBV12-5 and TRBJ2-6, is DARVTQTPRHKVTEMGQEVTMRCQPILGHNTVFWYRQTMMQGLELLAYFRNRAPLDDSGMPKDRFSAEMPDATLATLKIQPSEPRDSAVYFCASGLVAASGPSGANVLTFGAGSRLTVL.

This sequence joins TRBV5-4 and TRBJ2-2; no definite D call. This CDR3 has 13 amino acids. Germline values: CDR1 SGHNT, CDR2 YYREEE (reference sequence). V lost 6 bases, J lost 11 bases, and 17 bases lay in between. The CDR3 DNA sequence: TGTGCCAGCACGGTGGGCCCCCACGGCGAGCTGTTTTTT. As protein: CASTVGPHGELFF.

This chain links TRBV19 with TRBJ2-7; the D gene is possibly TRBD2 (7 bases). Germline loops: CDR1 LNHDA, CDR2 SQIVND (reference sequence). The V end was cut by 6 bases, the J end by 2 bases, with 17 bases between. CDR3 length: 15 amino acids. The CDR3 reads CASRSKGDYTYEQYF. For the CDR3, the DNA is TGTGCCAGTAGATCTAAGGGGGACTACACCTACGAGCAGTACTTC.

This clone turned up a few times. The chain uses TRBV2 and TRBJ2-7, with 10 nucleotides matching TRBD2. Germline V gene sequence: CDR1 SNHLY, CDR2 FYNNEI. V shed 5 bases, J shed 5 bases, and the junction held 3 bases outside the gene matches. The CDR3 length is 13 residues. For the CDR3, the DNA is TGTGCCAGCAGTATAGCGGGGGGTGACGAGCAGTACTTC. Translation gives CASSIAGGDEQYF. The entire variable domain, with the rest obtained from reference TRBV2 and TRBJ2-7, is as follows: EPEVTQTPSHQVTQMGQEVILRCVPISNHLYFYWYRQILGQKVEFLVSFYNNEISEKSEIFDDQFSVERPDGSNFTLKIRSTKLEDSAMYFCASSIAGGDEQYFGPGTRLTVT.

The chain joins TRBV19 to TRBJ1-5; D is undetermined. The V end was cut by 4 bases, the J end by 6 bases, with 13 bases between. Germline assignment: CDR1 LNHDA and CDR2 SQIVND (reference sequence). This CDR3 is 14 amino acids long. The CDR3 DNA sequence: TGTGCCAGTAGTAGTGGTGGAGCGGGTCAGCCCCAGCATTTT. It yields the protein CASSSGGAGQPQHF.

This clone was seen only a few times. This rearrangement joins TRBV27 to TRBJ1-1, with 8 bases matching TRBD1. Germline lookup yields CDR1 MNHEY and CDR2 SMNVEV (reference sequence). This CDR3 comprises 13 residues. Unmatched junction bases numbered 3, after V lost 2 bases and J lost 7 bases. The CDR3 is CASSLVTGGEAFF. The DNA for the CDR3 is TGTGCCAGCAGTTTAGTTACAGGGGGTGAAGCTTTCTTT.

V and J are TRBV5-1 and TRBJ1-1; TRBD1 is a possible D gene (6 bases). The V gene's germline CDR1 is SGHRS and CDR2 YFSETQ. The CDR3 spans 15 residues. Between the trimmed V and J ends, which lost 8 bases and 4 bases, there was a span of 21 bases. The CDR3 loop is CASHRGGGFSTEAFF. The CDR3 DNA reads as TGCGCCAGTCACCGGGGGGGCGGATTCTCCACTGAAGCTTTCTTT. The full variable domain, its missing parts supplied by reference TRBV5-1 and TRBJ1-1, is KAGVTQTPRYLIKTRGQQVTLSCSPISGHRSVSWYQQTPGQGLQFLFEYFSETQRNKGNFPGRFSGRQFSNSRSEMNVSTLELGDSALYLCASHRGGGFSTEAFFGQGTRLTVV.

This rearrangement joins TRBV5-1 to TRBJ1-2; TRBD1 aligns across 7 bases. The germline V gene has CDR1 SGHRS and CDR2 YFSETQ. Trimming cost V 4 bases and J 4 bases; bases outside gene matches: 13. The CDR3 consists of 16 residues. CDR3 region: CASSPPGGSLSYGYTF. The CDR3 nucleotides are TGCGCCAGCAGCCCCCCAGGGGGGTCCTTATCCTATGGCTACACCTTC.